This is a list of T cell receptor beta chains from one sample in a study of T-cell reconstitution after alpha-beta-depleted transplantation in children. TCRdb re-called the PCR reads with MiXCR, one entry per CDR3 protein. The profile covers 530,000 or so distinct CDR3 sequences, with more than 20% appearing a single time and around a third taken by the ten largest. The material was PBMCs, obtained before TCRalphabeta/CD19-depleted stem cell transplant. The source of these receptors is a boy in the first two years of life with Wiskott-Aldrich syndrome, due to receive a stem cell transplant. Each CDR3 is given with its conserved first and last residue. Fields, in order: J gene, D gene, clone size, V gene, CDR3 length, CDR3 protein, CDR3 DNA. A D gene is named only where the DNA matches it firmly. Some rows mark clone size as missing; the rest say once, few, many or name a class of expanded clone.

j_gene: TRBJ2-1; d_gene: -; abundance: -; v_gene: TRBV5-1; len: 11; CDR3aa: CASRGSREQFF; CDR3nt: TGCGCCAGCAGAGGTAGCCGTGAGCAGTTCTTC
j_gene: TRBJ2-3; d_gene: -; abundance: few; v_gene: TRBV20-1; len: 11; CDR3aa: CSAIQGLGQYF; CDR3nt: TGCAGTGCTATTCAGGGGCTGGGGCAGTATTTT
j_gene: TRBJ1-5; d_gene: TRBD1; abundance: -; v_gene: TRBV4-1; len: 16; CDR3aa: CASSQAEGAQYQPQHF; CDR3nt: TGCGCCAGCAGCCAAGCTGAGGGGGCTCAGTATCAGCCCCAGCATTTT
j_gene: TRBJ2-7; d_gene: -; abundance: -; v_gene: TRBV11-2; len: 16; CDR3aa: CASSPAPGQTIYEQYF; CDR3nt: TGTGCCAGCAGCCCCGCCCCAGGACAGACGATCTACGAGCAGTACTTC
j_gene: TRBJ2-1; d_gene: TRBD2; abundance: few; v_gene: TRBV5-1; len: 16; CDR3aa: CASSFSGYSSYNEQFF; CDR3nt: TGCGCCAGCAGCTTTAGCGGGTACAGCTCCTACAATGAGCAGTTCTTC
j_gene: TRBJ2-7; d_gene: TRBD1; abundance: -; v_gene: TRBV7-9; len: 14; CDR3aa: CASSIGQGGEEQYF; CDR3nt: TGTGCCAGCAGCATAGGACAGGGTGGAGAGGAGCAGTACTTC
j_gene: TRBJ2-2; d_gene: TRBD2; abundance: -; v_gene: TRBV10-3; len: 16; CDR3aa: CAISQGTSGNTGELFF; CDR3nt: TGTGCCATCAGTCAAGGGACTAGCGGGAACACCGGGGAGCTGTTTTTT
j_gene: TRBJ1-6; d_gene: TRBD1; abundance: -; v_gene: TRBV28; len: 19; CDR3aa: CASNPEIGTGGTYNSPLHF; CDR3nt: TGTGCCAGCAATCCTGAGATCGGGACAGGGGGCACCTATAATTCACCCCTCCACTTT
j_gene: TRBJ2-1; d_gene: TRBD2; abundance: few; v_gene: TRBV12-3/TRBV12-4; len: 15; CDR3aa: CASSYGASGRDGQFF; CDR3nt: TGTGCCAGCAGTTACGGGGCTAGCGGGAGGGATGGGCAGTTCTTC
j_gene: TRBJ2-1; d_gene: -; abundance: few; v_gene: TRBV10-3; len: 13; CDR3aa: CAISPFGHNEQFF; CDR3nt: TGTGCCATCAGCCCCTTTGGCCACAATGAGCAGTTCTTC
j_gene: TRBJ2-3; d_gene: TRBD1; abundance: few; v_gene: TRBV5-1; len: 14; CDR3aa: CASSLSGGADTQYF; CDR3nt: TGCGCCAGCAGCTTGTCAGGGGGCGCAGATACGCAGTATTTT
j_gene: TRBJ2-6; d_gene: TRBD2; abundance: -; v_gene: TRBV6-1; len: 16; CDR3aa: CASMQGRVAGANVLTF; CDR3nt: TGTGCCAGCATGCAAGGGAGGGTAGCTGGGGCCAACGTCCTGACTTTC
j_gene: TRBJ1-2; d_gene: -; abundance: -; v_gene: TRBV12-3/TRBV12-4; len: 13; CDR3aa: CASSFSGNYGYTF; CDR3nt: TGTGCCAGCAGTTTCTCCGGCAACTATGGCTACACCTTC
j_gene: TRBJ1-1; d_gene: TRBD1; abundance: many; v_gene: TRBV20-1; len: 15; CDR3aa: CSASDLGTGETEAFF; CDR3nt: TGCAGTGCTAGCGATCTCGGGACAGGAGAAACTGAAGCTTTCTTT
j_gene: TRBJ2-5; d_gene: TRBD2; abundance: -; v_gene: TRBV29-1; len: 14; CDR3aa: CSVAGLAGAKTQYF; CDR3nt: TGCAGCGTTGCGGGACTAGCGGGAGCAAAGACCCAGTACTTC
j_gene: TRBJ1-4; d_gene: -; abundance: -; v_gene: TRBV30; len: 12; CDR3aa: CAWSVREGKLFF; CDR3nt: TGTGCCTGGAGTGTAAGGGAGGGAAAACTGTTTTTT
j_gene: TRBJ1-4; d_gene: TRBD1; abundance: once; v_gene: TRBV20-1; len: 13; CDR3aa: CSAGTGGVENLFF; CDR3nt: TGCAGTGCTGGGACAGGGGGGGTAGAAAACCTGTTTTTT
j_gene: TRBJ2-2; d_gene: -; abundance: -; v_gene: TRBV29-1; len: 15; CDR3aa: CSVEVRARNTGELFF; CDR3nt: TGCAGCGTTGAAGTCAGGGCCCGAAACACCGGGGAGCTGTTTTTT
j_gene: TRBJ1-5; d_gene: -; abundance: -; v_gene: TRBV10-3; len: 14; CDR3aa: CAISDQGGGQPQHF; CDR3nt: TGTGCCATCAGTGATCAGGGTGGAGGGCAGCCCCAGCATTTT
j_gene: TRBJ2-1; d_gene: -; abundance: -; v_gene: TRBV20-1; len: 14; CDR3aa: CSARLTTVFSEQFF; CDR3nt: TGCAGTGCTAGGCTCACAACCGTTTTTAGTGAGCAGTTCTTC
j_gene: TRBJ1-1; d_gene: -; abundance: few; v_gene: TRBV10-3; len: 12; CDR3aa: CAISPTSAEAFF; CDR3nt: TGTGCCATCAGCCCGACATCGGCTGAAGCTTTCTTT
j_gene: TRBJ2-1; d_gene: TRBD2; abundance: -; v_gene: TRBV10-3; len: 16; CDR3aa: CAISESTSGRTDEQFF; CDR3nt: TGTGCCATCAGTGAGTCCACTAGCGGGAGGACGGATGAGCAGTTCTTC
j_gene: TRBJ2-7; d_gene: TRBD1; abundance: -; v_gene: TRBV10-3; len: 16; CDR3aa: CAISESKADRDHEQYF; CDR3nt: TGTGCCATCAGTGAGTCCAAAGCCGACAGGGACCACGAGCAGTACTTC